One TCR beta chain is described in this entry. The CDR3 is 13 residues long. Data came from immunoSEQ multiplex PCR; TCRdb stores just in-frame clones and leaves some out. The data contain 150,000 to 200,000 clones, around three quarters of them singletons. This sample is part of a study of blood T cell repertoires in COVID-19. The specimen sequenced was peripheral blood. The clonotype comes from a man in his 60s with active or convalescent COVID-19. The chain employs TRBV21-1 and TRBJ1-2; the DNA was not used to check the table's D call, TRBD1. TRBV21-1 is a pseudogene. The CDR3 DNA reads TGTGCCAGCAGCCGCCGACAGACGGGTGGCTACACCTTC. The encoded protein is CASSRRQTGGYTF.